These T cell receptor beta chains were read from a single sample in a study of cytotoxic CD8 clonotypes in ibrutinib-treated CLL. Produced via immunoSEQ multiplex PCR; TCRdb's table is partial and in-frame only. The data show over 100,000 clones, with approximately 85% seen just once and around 2% held by the top ten. The material sequenced was PBMCs, taken after 24 months of ibrutinib treatment. Receptors originate from a human donor with chronic lymphocytic leukemia. CDR3s include the opening cysteine and the closing phenylalanine or tryptophan. The order of the fields is V gene, CDR3 length, clone size, J gene, D gene, CDR3 protein, CDR3 DNA. A D gene is named only where the DNA matches it firmly. Expanded clones are given a class, and other clones once, few, many or no size at all.

V gene: TRBV28; CDR3 length: 14; clone size: NA; J gene: TRBJ1-1; D gene: NA; CDR3 protein: CASSPPGFGTEAFF; CDR3 DNA: TGTGCCAGCAGTCCCCCGGGGTTTGGCACTGAAGCTTTCTTT
V gene: TRBV7-9; CDR3 length: 13; clone size: NA; J gene: TRBJ2-3; D gene: TRBD1; CDR3 protein: CASSPRGPDTQYF; CDR3 DNA: TGTGCCAGCAGCCCCAGGGGGCCAGATACGCAGTATTTT
V gene: TRBV5-6; CDR3 length: 14; clone size: few; J gene: TRBJ2-5; D gene: NA; CDR3 protein: CASSLAGARETQYF; CDR3 DNA: TGTGCCAGCAGCTTGGCGGGGGCTCGGGAGACCCAGTACTTC
V gene: TRBV5-4; CDR3 length: 15; clone size: NA; J gene: TRBJ1-4; D gene: NA; CDR3 protein: CASSLQGLGNEKLFF; CDR3 DNA: TGTGCCAGCAGCTTACAAGGCCTCGGAAATGAAAAACTGTTTTTT
V gene: TRBV19; CDR3 length: 15; clone size: NA; J gene: TRBJ1-1; D gene: TRBD1; CDR3 protein: CASSPRTGMNTEAFF; CDR3 DNA: TGTGCCAGTAGTCCCAGGACAGGGATGAACACTGAAGCTTTCTTT
V gene: TRBV9; CDR3 length: 14; clone size: few; J gene: TRBJ2-2; D gene: TRBD1; CDR3 protein: CASSGQGAAGELFF; CDR3 DNA: TGTGCCAGCAGCGGGCAGGGGGCGGCCGGGGAGCTGTTTTTT
V gene: TRBV11-2; CDR3 length: 16; clone size: few; J gene: TRBJ2-7; D gene: TRBD1; CDR3 protein: CASSRTTGGSSYEQYF; CDR3 DNA: TGTGCCAGCAGCCGAACGACAGGGGGAAGCTCCTACGAGCAGTACTTC
V gene: TRBV9; CDR3 length: 13; clone size: NA; J gene: TRBJ2-4; D gene: NA; CDR3 protein: CASSLPGENIQYF; CDR3 DNA: TGTGCCAGCAGCCTTCCCGGGGAAAACATTCAGTACTTC
V gene: TRBV5-6; CDR3 length: 14; clone size: NA; J gene: TRBJ2-7; D gene: TRBD2; CDR3 protein: CASSRTSGRYEQYF; CDR3 DNA: TGTGCCAGCAGCAGGACTAGCGGGAGATACGAGCAGTACTTC
V gene: TRBV5-6; CDR3 length: 13; clone size: NA; J gene: TRBJ1-2; D gene: TRBD1; CDR3 protein: CASSDTGGNGYTF; CDR3 DNA: TGTGCCAGCAGCGATACAGGGGGCAATGGCTACACCTTC
V gene: TRBV7-2; CDR3 length: 14; clone size: NA; J gene: TRBJ1-1; D gene: NA; CDR3 protein: CASPPQGMNTEAFF; CDR3 DNA: TGTGCCAGCCCCCCCCAGGGCATGAACACTGAAGCTTTCTTT
V gene: TRBV20-1; CDR3 length: 11; clone size: NA; J gene: TRBJ1-2; D gene: NA; CDR3 protein: CSARPTLGYTF; CDR3 DNA: TGCAGTGCTAGACCCACTTTGGGCTACACCTTC
V gene: TRBV11-3; CDR3 length: 15; clone size: NA; J gene: TRBJ1-1; D gene: NA; CDR3 protein: CASSPGPGAGTEAFF; CDR3 DNA: TGTGCCAGCAGCCCCGGACCCGGGGCTGGGACTGAAGCTTTCTTT
V gene: TRBV6-6; CDR3 length: 13; clone size: NA; J gene: TRBJ2-1; D gene: TRBD2; CDR3 protein: CAGGGLASYEQFF; CDR3 DNA: TGTGCGGGCGGGGGACTAGCATCCTATGAGCAGTTCTTC
V gene: TRBV19; CDR3 length: 11; clone size: NA; J gene: TRBJ2-5; D gene: NA; CDR3 protein: CASTIGETQYF; CDR3 DNA: TGTGCCAGTACCATAGGGGAGACCCAGTACTTC
V gene: TRBV6-5; CDR3 length: 15; clone size: NA; J gene: TRBJ2-7; D gene: NA; CDR3 protein: CASRRRLLGSYEQYF; CDR3 DNA: TGTGCCAGCAGAAGACGTCTCCTGGGGAGTTACGAGCAGTACTTC
V gene: TRBV21-1; CDR3 length: 15; clone size: NA; J gene: TRBJ2-7; D gene: NA; CDR3 protein: CASSKTPGRYYEQYF; CDR3 DNA: TGTGCCAGCAGCAAAACCCCGGGACGGTACTACGAGCAGTACTTC
V gene: TRBV27; CDR3 length: 15; clone size: NA; J gene: TRBJ1-4; D gene: NA; CDR3 protein: CASSHRAGANEKLFF; CDR3 DNA: TGTGCCAGCAGTCACAGGGCCGGGGCTAATGAAAAACTGTTTTTT
V gene: TRBV28; CDR3 length: 11; clone size: NA; J gene: TRBJ2-7; D gene: NA; CDR3 protein: CASSRGYEQYF; CDR3 DNA: TGTGCCTCCTCGAGGGGCTACGAGCAGTACTTC
V gene: TRBV28; CDR3 length: 14; clone size: NA; J gene: TRBJ2-7; D gene: NA; CDR3 protein: CASSQHGFTYEQYF; CDR3 DNA: TGTGCCAGCAGTCAACACGGTTTCACCTACGAGCAGTACTTC
V gene: TRBV15; CDR3 length: 16; clone size: NA; J gene: TRBJ1-1; D gene: NA; CDR3 protein: CATSSRLISGRAEAFF; CDR3 DNA: TGTGCCACCAGCAGTCGACTCATTTCGGGGCGGGCTGAAGCTTTCTTT
V gene: TRBV27; CDR3 length: 13; clone size: NA; J gene: TRBJ2-1; D gene: NA; CDR3 protein: CASTMGAGNEQFF; CDR3 DNA: TGTGCCAGCACCATGGGGGCAGGGAATGAGCAGTTCTTC
V gene: TRBV5-1; CDR3 length: 14; clone size: once; J gene: TRBJ2-7; D gene: TRBD2; CDR3 protein: CASSLGGRDNEQYF; CDR3 DNA: TGCGCCAGCAGCTTGGGCGGGAGAGATAATGAGCAGTACTTC
V gene: TRBV7-3; CDR3 length: 15; clone size: NA; J gene: TRBJ1-2; D gene: TRBD1; CDR3 protein: CASSLTASGQRGYTF; CDR3 DNA: TGTGCCAGCAGCTTAACGGCGTCGGGACAGCGAGGCTACACCTTC
V gene: TRBV28; CDR3 length: 13; clone size: NA; J gene: TRBJ2-1; D gene: NA; CDR3 protein: CASSFPYYNEQFF; CDR3 DNA: TGTGCCAGCAGTTTCCCCTACTACAATGAGCAGTTCTTC
V gene: TRBV28; CDR3 length: 17; clone size: NA; J gene: TRBJ2-5; D gene: TRBD2; CDR3 protein: CASSPWASGGWQETQYF; CDR3 DNA: TGTGCCAGCAGCCCTTGGGCTAGCGGGGGCTGGCAAGAGACCCAGTACTTC
V gene: TRBV7-2; CDR3 length: 16; clone size: NA; J gene: TRBJ2-7; D gene: NA; CDR3 protein: CASSFHGGGLSYEQYF; CDR3 DNA: TGTGCCAGCAGCTTCCATGGCGGGGGCCTCTCCTACGAGCAGTACTTC
V gene: TRBV29-1; CDR3 length: 15; clone size: NA; J gene: TRBJ1-1; D gene: NA; CDR3 protein: CSVEDGWGTNTEAFF; CDR3 DNA: TGCAGCGTTGAAGATGGGTGGGGTACGAACACTGAAGCTTTCTTT
V gene: TRBV5-4; CDR3 length: 18; clone size: few; J gene: TRBJ2-5; D gene: TRBD2; CDR3 protein: CASSLGTAGTSGRETQYF; CDR3 DNA: TGTGCCAGCAGCCTGGGTACTGCCGGGACTAGTGGGCGAGAGACCCAGTACTTC
V gene: TRBV28; CDR3 length: 11; clone size: NA; J gene: TRBJ1-1; D gene: NA; CDR3 protein: CASSLLMDAFF; CDR3 DNA: TGTGCCAGCAGTCTATTGATGGATGCTTTCTTT
V gene: TRBV7-9; CDR3 length: 15; clone size: NA; J gene: TRBJ1-4; D gene: TRBD1; CDR3 protein: CASSLGTGHNEKLFF; CDR3 DNA: TGTGCCAGCAGCTTAGGGACAGGGCATAATGAAAAACTGTTTTTT
V gene: TRBV5-1; CDR3 length: 13; clone size: NA; J gene: TRBJ1-5; D gene: NA; CDR3 protein: CASNGGEGQPQHF; CDR3 DNA: TGCGCCAGCAATGGGGGGGAAGGGCAGCCCCAGCATTTT
V gene: TRBV5-4; CDR3 length: 14; clone size: NA; J gene: TRBJ2-7; D gene: TRBD1; CDR3 protein: CASSLRDRGSEQYF; CDR3 DNA: TGTGCCAGCAGCCTCCGGGACAGGGGGTCCGAGCAGTACTTC
V gene: TRBV7-2; CDR3 length: 17; clone size: NA; J gene: TRBJ1-5; D gene: NA; CDR3 protein: CASSFRRDPTFNQPQHF; CDR3 DNA: TGTGCCAGCAGCTTCCGCCGGGACCCCACATTTAATCAGCCCCAGCATTTT
V gene: TRBV7-3; CDR3 length: 15; clone size: few; J gene: TRBJ2-5; D gene: TRBD2; CDR3 protein: CASSFSGRAQETQYF; CDR3 DNA: TGTGCCAGCAGCTTTAGCGGGAGGGCCCAAGAGACCCAGTACTTC
V gene: TRBV30; CDR3 length: 14; clone size: NA; J gene: TRBJ1-6; D gene: NA; CDR3 protein: CAWSRSSYNSPLHF; CDR3 DNA: TGTGCCTGGAGTAGGAGCTCCTATAATTCACCCCTCCACTTT
V gene: TRBV7-6; CDR3 length: 15; clone size: NA; J gene: TRBJ1-5; D gene: TRBD1; CDR3 protein: CASSLSGGDNQPQHF; CDR3 DNA: TGTGCCAGCAGCTTATCAGGGGGGGACAATCAGCCCCAGCATTTT
V gene: TRBV18; CDR3 length: 12; clone size: NA; J gene: TRBJ2-5; D gene: NA; CDR3 protein: CASSPRQETQYF; CDR3 DNA: TGTGCCAGCTCACCACGGCAAGAGACCCAGTACTTC
V gene: TRBV28; CDR3 length: 16; clone size: NA; J gene: TRBJ1-5; D gene: TRBD1; CDR3 protein: CASKTGGAYSNQPQHF; CDR3 DNA: TGTGCCAGCAAAACAGGGGGGGCTTATAGCAATCAGCCCCAGCATTTT
V gene: TRBV2; CDR3 length: 15; clone size: NA; J gene: TRBJ2-5; D gene: NA; CDR3 protein: CASTLIEQGPETQYF; CDR3 DNA: TGTGCCAGCACCCTAATCGAACAGGGCCCGGAGACCCAGTACTTC
V gene: TRBV7-2; CDR3 length: 14; clone size: once; J gene: TRBJ2-3; D gene: NA; CDR3 protein: CASSLNGRTDTQYF; CDR3 DNA: TGTGCCAGCAGCTTAAACGGGCGCACAGATACGCAGTATTTT
V gene: TRBV27; CDR3 length: 15; clone size: once; J gene: TRBJ1-5; D gene: NA; CDR3 protein: CASSLSVYSNQPQHF; CDR3 DNA: TGTGCCAGCAGTTTATCGGTCTATAGCAATCAGCCCCAGCATTTT
V gene: TRBV2; CDR3 length: 14; clone size: NA; J gene: TRBJ2-7; D gene: TRBD2; CDR3 protein: CASKLAGVPHEQYF; CDR3 DNA: TGTGCCAGCAAACTAGCGGGAGTTCCTCACGAGCAGTACTTC
V gene: TRBV30; CDR3 length: 11; clone size: NA; J gene: TRBJ1-4; D gene: NA; CDR3 protein: CAWEIGEKLFF; CDR3 DNA: TGTGCCTGGGAGATTGGAGAAAAACTGTTTTTT
V gene: TRBV7-2; CDR3 length: 15; clone size: NA; J gene: TRBJ2-7; D gene: NA; CDR3 protein: CASSLAAGTHYEQYF; CDR3 DNA: TGTGCCAGCAGCTTAGCGGCAGGGACTCACTACGAGCAGTACTTC
V gene: TRBV9; CDR3 length: 14; clone size: NA; J gene: TRBJ2-1; D gene: NA; CDR3 protein: CASSGPHGGGEQFF; CDR3 DNA: TGTGCCAGCAGCGGACCCCACGGGGGCGGTGAGCAGTTCTTC
V gene: TRBV5-5; CDR3 length: 16; clone size: NA; J gene: TRBJ2-3; D gene: TRBD2; CDR3 protein: CASSLGLAGSTDTQYF; CDR3 DNA: TGTGCCAGCAGCTTGGGGCTAGCGGGGAGCACAGATACGCAGTATTTT
V gene: TRBV11-2; CDR3 length: 13; clone size: NA; J gene: TRBJ1-1; D gene: NA; CDR3 protein: CASSSKVDTEAFF; CDR3 DNA: TGTGCCAGCAGCTCGAAGGTCGATACTGAAGCTTTCTTT
V gene: TRBV9; CDR3 length: 15; clone size: NA; J gene: TRBJ2-3; D gene: TRBD2; CDR3 protein: CASSVVSGGADTQYF; CDR3 DNA: TGTGCCAGCAGCGTAGTGAGCGGGGGGGCCGATACGCAGTATTTT
V gene: TRBV5-1; CDR3 length: 18; clone size: NA; J gene: TRBJ2-2; D gene: TRBD2; CDR3 protein: CASSLRTSGTDITGELFF; CDR3 DNA: TGCGCCAGCAGCTTGCGGACTAGCGGGACCGATATCACCGGGGAGCTGTTTTTT
V gene: TRBV6-6; CDR3 length: 15; clone size: NA; J gene: TRBJ1-3; D gene: NA; CDR3 protein: CASRSQHSSGNTIYF; CDR3 DNA: TGTGCCAGCAGGTCACAACATTCCTCTGGAAACACCATATATTTT
V gene: TRBV2; CDR3 length: 15; clone size: NA; J gene: TRBJ1-1; D gene: NA; CDR3 protein: CASSEARAEVTEAFF; CDR3 DNA: TGTGCCAGCAGTGAAGCGAGAGCGGAGGTAACTGAAGCTTTCTTT
V gene: TRBV18; CDR3 length: 15; clone size: NA; J gene: TRBJ2-1; D gene: NA; CDR3 protein: CASSPRDSRYNEQFF; CDR3 DNA: TGTGCCAGCTCACCGCGGGATTCCCGATACAATGAGCAGTTCTTC
V gene: TRBV18; CDR3 length: 11; clone size: NA; J gene: TRBJ1-1; D gene: TRBD1; CDR3 protein: CASSGQGEAFF; CDR3 DNA: TGTGCCAGCTCCGGACAGGGTGAAGCTTTCTTT
V gene: TRBV28; CDR3 length: 14; clone size: NA; J gene: TRBJ1-5; D gene: NA; CDR3 protein: CASSLVGTDQPQHF; CDR3 DNA: TGTGCCAGCAGTTTAGTGGGGACTGATCAGCCCCAGCATTTT
V gene: TRBV6-5; CDR3 length: 16; clone size: NA; J gene: TRBJ2-7; D gene: NA; CDR3 protein: CASSYHTRGGPYEQYF; CDR3 DNA: TGTGCCAGCAGTTACCACACGAGGGGAGGTCCCTACGAGCAGTACTTC
V gene: TRBV19; CDR3 length: 15; clone size: NA; J gene: TRBJ2-2; D gene: NA; CDR3 protein: CASSVGHQITGELFF; CDR3 DNA: TGTGCCAGCAGCGTCGGCCACCAAATTACCGGGGAGCTGTTTTTT
V gene: TRBV5-1; CDR3 length: 15; clone size: NA; J gene: TRBJ2-3; D gene: TRBD1; CDR3 protein: CASTPNAQGLDTQYF; CDR3 DNA: TGCGCCAGCACCCCAAACGCACAGGGGTTAGATACGCAGTATTTT
V gene: TRBV27; CDR3 length: 20; clone size: NA; J gene: TRBJ2-1; D gene: NA; CDR3 protein: CASSLSANRLPFRVLNEQFF; CDR3 DNA: TGTGCCAGCAGTTTATCGGCTAACAGATTACCCTTTAGGGTCTTGAATGAGCAGTTCTTC